This T cell receptor beta chain stems from a study of tumor and adjacent non-tumor tissue in lung cancer. At the level of the study: Patients were aged about 30 to 80, roughly nine men and 5 women, stage I to III. Samples averaged about 4.3 million productive TCRbeta reads each. Overall study results and limits: Tumor tissue had significantly higher TCR diversity than normal lung.

By proportion, this clonotype is medium-sized (0.01 to 0.1%). Its antigen is currently unknown. RNA was extracted from bulk tissue without any cell sorting. Between August and November 2014, newly diagnosed, chemotherapy-naive lung cancer patients underwent thoracic surgery in China. Three rounds of nested PCR, following a modified ARM-PCR protocol, produced the TCRbeta library. TCRdb reprocessed the multiplex PCR reads with MiXCR, giving one entry per CDR3 protein. The sample lists approximately 70,000 distinct CDR3 sequences, around 73% seen once, with over 25% in the top ten. The CDR3 covers 16 residues. The V end lost 0 bases, the J end lost 6 bases, and 18 bases lay between the germline ends. Germline V CDR1 and CDR2: SGHDN, FVKESK.

Sequenced material: lung tumor tissue. This chain links TRBV14 with TRBJ2-7; D might be TRBD1 (6 bases). This receptor was identified in a man aged 55 to 70 with non-small cell lung cancer. CDR3 sequence (DNA): TGTGCCAGCAGCCAAGATATGGGGGCTTCGCGGATCGAGCAGTACTTC. Its protein product is CASSQDMGASRIEQYF.